Listed here are 2 T cell receptor beta chains from one sample, sequenced in a study of control samples from healthy donors and cancer patients. The repertoire was sequenced with immunoSEQ multiplex PCR; TCRdb's copy has only in-frame clones and lacks some. The repertoire holds approximately 120,000 clones, with 87% as singletons. The specimen was blood. The source of these receptors is a man between 35 and 55 years old in good health.

The V and J genes are TRBV3-1 (or the pseudogene TRBV3-2) and TRBJ2-3; a weak D match, TRBD2 (7 bases). The CDR3 sequence is 14 residues long. V dropped 8 bases and J dropped 4 bases, with 16 bases sitting between them. CDR1 LGHDT and CDR2 YNNKEL come from the germline V gene (reference sequence). The CDR3 loop reads CASSGGGGSDTQYF. DNA of the CDR3: TGTGCCAGCTCGGGGGGCGGGGGATCAGATACGCAGTATTTT.

The chain links TRBV4-2 to TRBJ2-2, with D unresolved. The CDR3 spans 12 residues. Trimming left V 5 bases short and J 3 bases short, with 4 bases between. Germline values: CDR1 LGHNA, CDR2 YNFKEQ. The CDR3 spells CASSTDTGELFF. The CDR3 DNA is TGTGCCAGCAGCACCGACACCGGGGAGCTGTTTTTT.